This passage covers 26 T cell receptor beta chains from one sample sequenced in a study of blood T cell repertoires in COVID-19. The repertoire was sequenced with immunoSEQ multiplex PCR; TCRdb's copy has only in-frame clones and lacks some. The profile shows approximately 290,000 clones, about nine tenths of them singletons. The specimen was peripheral blood. These receptors were taken from a man in his late teens or twenties with active or convalescent COVID-19.

This sequence joins TRBV6-5 and TRBJ2-7; no definite D call. The CDR3 is 12 amino acids. V lost 5 bases, J lost 5 bases, and 10 bases lay in between. Germline V gene lookup returns CDR1 MNHEY and CDR2 SVGAGI. CDR3 residues: CASSLASDEQYF. The CDR3, as DNA: TGTGCCAGCAGTCTGGCTAGTGACGAGCAGTACTTC.

This chain joins TRBV7-9 and TRBJ1-1, with D maybe TRBD1 (5 bases). Looked up from germline, CDR1 is SEHNR and CDR2 is FQNEAQ (reference sequence). The CDR3 sequence is 14 residues long. Trimming cost V 5 bases and J 6 bases, with 16 bases left between them. The CDR3 region has the DNA TGTGCCAGCAGCAGAAAACAGGAACCCGCTGAAGCTTTCTTT. Translating gives CASSRKQEPAEAFF.

CDR3 residues: CASSYEVALGGYTF. The CDR3 DNA reads as TGTGCCAGCAGTTATGAGGTCGCGCTGGGTGGCTACACCTTC. The chain links TRBV6-2 or TRBV6-3 to TRBJ1-2; D gene unclear. CDR1 is MNHEY, CDR2 SVGEGT, per germline. The CDR3 runs 14 residues. With 3 bases removed from V and 7 bases from J, the gap between germline ends came to 15 bases.

CDR3 sequence reads: CASNQRWHIQYF. CDR3 nucleotide sequence: TGTGCCAGCAATCAAAGATGGCACATTCAGTACTTC. The J gene is TRBJ2-4, the V gene TRBV28; D unclear. The CDR3 spans 12 residues. Trimming left V 7 bases short and J 8 bases short, with 12 bases between. Germline loops: CDR1 MDHEN, CDR2 SYDVKM.

The gene calls are TRBV27 and TRBJ2-1; D remains ambiguous. The CDR3 is 14 residues long. The ends were cut back, 2 bases at V and 2 bases at J, with 7 bases in the middle. Germline CDR1 MNHEY, CDR2 SMNVEV (reference sequence). The CDR3: CASSLARAYNEQFF. CDR3 in DNA: TGTGCCAGCAGTTTAGCGCGAGCCTACAATGAGCAGTTCTTC.

This clone appeared once. The CDR3 is CASSQTGGETYEQYF. The CDR3 bases are TGTGCCAGCAGCCAAACAGGGGGGGAGACCTACGAGCAGTACTTC. J is TRBJ2-7 and V is TRBV16, with a possible D match to TRBD1 (8 bases). Deletions cut 2 bases from V and 2 bases from J, with 13 bases between. The CDR3 runs to 15 residues. From germline, CDR1 is KGHSY and CDR2 FQNENV.

The chain links TRBV19 to TRBJ2-1, with D possibly TRBD1 on 7 matching bases. From germline, CDR1 is LNHDA and CDR2 SQIVND (reference sequence). This CDR3 has 16 residues. Trimming took off 3 bases at V and 3 bases at J, with 15 bases between the two ends. CDR3 sequence (DNA): TGTGCCAGTAGTATCCAGGGGGGCGGGTTCTACAATGAGCAGTTCTTC. This gives the protein CASSIQGGGFYNEQFF.

The chain links TRBV6-6 to TRBJ2-3; TRBD2 matches 8 bases. V shed 7 bases, J shed 5 bases, and the junction held 5 bases outside the gene matches. CDR1 and CDR2 (germline): MNHNY, SVGAGI (reference sequence). The CDR3 extends over 13 amino acids. The CDR3 sequence: CASIGGGRDTQYF. CDR3 nucleotide sequence: TGTGCCAGCATCGGGGGGGGGCGAGATACGCAGTATTTT.

J is TRBJ2-1 and V is TRBV3-1 (or the pseudogene TRBV3-2), with 9 bases fitting TRBD2. J was trimmed by 5 bases and V by 0 bases; bases with no gene match: 11. From germline, CDR1 is LGHDT and CDR2 YNNKEL (reference sequence). This CDR3 comprises 18 residues. DNA for the CDR3: TGTGCCAGCAGCCAAGAATGGCTAGCGGGGTTTAACAACAATGAGCAGTTCTTC. Protein product: CASSQEWLAGFNNNEQFF.

This clone was seen once. This chain connects TRBV18 to TRBJ2-3; D possibly corresponds to TRBD1 (5 bases). The CDR3 is 13 residues long. Germline V lookup: CDR1 KGHSH, CDR2 LQKENI. Trimming took 5 bases from V and 2 from J, leaving 8 bases between them. The CDR3 loop reads CASSSDITDTQYF. CDR3 in DNA: TGTGCCAGCTCATCGGACATCACAGATACGCAGTATTTT.

V gene TRBV5-8 combines with J gene TRBJ1-5; D is undetermined. Germline assignment: CDR1 SGHTS and CDR2 YDEGEE. This CDR3 is built from 16 residues. V was cut by 0 bases and J by 5 bases, with 15 bases left in between. CDR3 nucleotides: TGTGCCAGCAGCTTGGGTCGGGTGCCGGGTCATCAGCCCCAGCATTTT. Residues: CASSLGRVPGHQPQHF. The full variable domain, rest sourced from reference TRBV5-8 and TRBJ1-5, is EAGVTQSPTHLIKTRGQQATLRCSPISGHTSVYWYQQALGLGLQFLLWYDEGEERNRGNFPPRFSGRQFPNYSSELNVNALELEDSALYLCASSLGRVPGHQPQHFGDGTRLSIL.

The chain employs TRBV6-6 and TRBJ2-7; 9 bases are a match to TRBD2. The CDR3 runs 16 residues. The germline V gene encodes CDR1 MNHNY and CDR2 SVGAGI (reference sequence). V shed 0 bases and J 5 bases; nucleotides not matched to a gene: 8. CDR3 sequence (DNA): TGTGCCAGCAGTTACTCTTCTATTAGCGGGAGAAACGAGCAGTACTTC. This sequence encodes CASSYSSISGRNEQYF.

This rearrangement joins TRBV7-9 to TRBJ2-1; D possibly corresponds to TRBD1 (5 bases). The CDR3 runs to 13 residues. The ends were cut back, 5 bases at V and 7 bases at J, with 12 bases in the middle. The V gene's germline CDR1 is SEHNR and CDR2 FQNEAQ (reference sequence). The CDR3 spells CASSLLDKNEQFF. Here the CDR3 DNA reads TGTGCCAGCAGCCTACTGGACAAGAATGAGCAGTTCTTC.

The chain couples TRBV11-2 to TRBJ2-3; maybe TRBD1 (6 bases). The CDR3 length is 15 residues. CDR1 is SGHAT, CDR2 FQNNGV, per germline. V was clipped by 2 bases and J by 5 bases, with 14 bases between them. Here the CDR3 reads CASSLYVGAGDTQYF. CDR3 DNA sequence: TGTGCCAGCAGCTTATACGTGGGGGCCGGAGATACGCAGTATTTT.

The chain recombines TRBV27 with TRBJ2-1, with TRBD2 as a possible D gene (7 bases). CDR1 and CDR2 from the germline V gene are MNHEY and SMNVEV (reference sequence). The CDR3 runs 12 residues. V gave up 5 bases and J gave up 9 bases, with 11 bases separating them. CDR3 sequence reads: CASSPRGGEQFF. CDR3 coding DNA: TGTGCCAGCAGTCCGAGGGGGGGTGAGCAGTTCTTC.

The rearrangement links TRBV12-3 or TRBV12-4 to TRBJ1-2; a possible D gene is TRBD1 (5 bases). Trimming stripped 5 bases from V and 5 bases from J, with 9 bases between. The CDR3 loop spans 12 amino acids. CDR3 amino acids: CASSPAGYGYTF. In DNA form, the CDR3 reads TGTGCCAGCAGTCCGGCAGGGTATGGCTACACCTTC.

The chain is built from TRBV19 and TRBJ1-2; 7 bases match TRBD1. With 5 bases clipped from V and 5 bases from J, the junction kept 11 bases outside the gene matches. The CDR3 loop spans 15 amino acids. The germline V gene has CDR1 LNHDA and CDR2 SQIVND (reference sequence). CDR3 in DNA: TGTGCCAGTAGTGTCTTCGACAGGGCGGCTTATGGCTACACCTTC. Its protein is CASSVFDRAAYGYTF.

This clone has only one observation. This chain uses TRBV18 with TRBJ2-1, with 7 positions matching TRBD2. V trimming: 0 bases; J trimming: 1 base; junction bases outside the gene matches: 12. The CDR3 runs 19 residues. Germline CDR1 is KGHSH and CDR2 is LQKENI. CDR3 bases: TGTGCCAGCTCACCACCGAAGGGGCCAGCGGGGCCTTCCTACAATGAGCAGTTCTTC. It specifies CASSPPKGPAGPSYNEQFF.

This chain uses TRBV19 with TRBJ2-3; 9 positions match TRBD2. The trim removed 0 bases at V and 4 bases at J, leaving 8 bases unmatched. From germline, CDR1 is LNHDA and CDR2 SQIVND (reference sequence). The CDR3 extends over 17 amino acids. The CDR3 bases are TGTGCCAGTAGTATAGATCGGTTAGCGGGAGTGTCAGATACGCAGTATTTT. Its translation: CASSIDRLAGVSDTQYF.

The V call is TRBV5-1, the J call TRBJ2-2; 11 bases line up with TRBD1. Germline CDR1 SGHRS, CDR2 YFSETQ. CDR3 length: 17 residues. The ends lost 6 bases at V and 6 bases at J; junction bases unmatched: 13. As DNA, the CDR3 is TGCGCCAGCACCCCGGACAGGGGGCGCCCGGACGCCGGGGAGCTGTTTTTT. This codes for CASTPDRGRPDAGELFF.

The chain links TRBV6-2 or TRBV6-3 to TRBJ2-1; D remains ambiguous. V gave up 2 bases and J gave up 4 bases, with 6 bases separating them. Germline values: CDR1 MNHEY, CDR2 SVGEGT. The CDR3 is 13 residues long. DNA for the CDR3: TGTGCCAGCAGTTACGTCGGTTACAATGAGCAGTTCTTC. This codes for CASSYVGYNEQFF.

The J gene is TRBJ2-6, the V gene TRBV2; 7 bases line up with TRBD1. This CDR3 is 18 amino acids long. V gave up 5 bases and J gave up 0 bases; unmatched junction bases: 10. CDR1 and CDR2 from the germline V gene are SNHLY and FYNNEI. The CDR3 region is CASSPRTGILSGANVLTF. The CDR3 DNA sequence: TGTGCCAGCAGTCCCCGGACAGGAATCCTCTCTGGGGCCAACGTCCTGACTTTC.

Turning to this clone: The junction and the germline gene differ at one end; a read error may be behind it. The chain employs TRBV3-1 (or the pseudogene TRBV3-2) and TRBJ1-2, with 7 bases aligning to TRBD1. Germline loops: CDR1 LGHDT, CDR2 YNNKEL (reference sequence). The CDR3 has 13 amino acids. The CDR3 spells CASSQFRDSVPCF. In nucleotides, the CDR3 is TGTGCCAGCAGCCAATTCCGGGACAGCGTCCCTTGCTTC.

V gene TRBV5-1 combines with J gene TRBJ2-3; no reliable D call. Trimming pared 3 bases from V and 2 bases from J, leaving 4 bases between. The CDR3 is 12 residues long. Germline V gene data show CDR1 as SGHRS and CDR2 as YFSETQ. In DNA, the CDR3 is TGCGCCAGCAGCTCCTCCACAGATACGCAGTATTTT. Amino acid sequence: CASSSSTDTQYF.

V and J are TRBV5-6 and TRBJ2-6; D possibly corresponds to TRBD1 (6 bases). This CDR3 is 15 amino acids long. Germline lookup yields CDR1 SGHDT and CDR2 YYEEEE. V was cut by 2 bases and J by 1 base, with 7 bases left in between. The chain's CDR3 is CASSFTGSGANVLTF. The DNA of the CDR3 is TGTGCCAGCAGCTTTACAGGGTCTGGGGCCAACGTCCTGACTTTC. Together with reference TRBV5-6 and TRBJ2-6, the CDR3 gives the full variable domain: DAGVTQSPTHLIKTRGQQVTLRCSPKSGHDTVSWYQQALGQGPQFIFQYYEEEERQRGNFPDRFSGHQFPNYSSELNVNALLLGDSALYLCASSFTGSGANVLTFGAGSRLTVL.

The rearrangement links TRBV5-1 to TRBJ2-3; D may be TRBD1 (6 bases). The V gene's germline CDR1 is SGHRS and CDR2 YFSETQ. This CDR3 spans 13 amino acids. Trimming cost V 7 bases and J 4 bases, with 13 bases left between them. CDR3: CASWGGQSDTQYF. The CDR3, as DNA: TGCGCCAGCTGGGGTGGACAGTCAGATACGCAGTATTTT.